The T cell receptor (beta chain) under discussion was sequenced for a study of blood T cell repertoires in COVID-19. Participants came from some 23 US areas, aged about 18 to 95 years. Profiled with immunoSEQ multiplex PCR; TCRdb holds only in-frame clones, not every one. The sample contains more than 450,000 clones, 87% of which appear only once. Deletions cut 2 bases from V and 3 bases from J, with 8 bases between. CDR3 size: 14 residues. From germline, CDR1 is SGHRS and CDR2 YFSETQ. This chain uses TRBV5-1 with TRBJ1-4; D gene uncertain. This receptor was taken from a woman aged 18-29 years who had recovered from COVID-19. Sequencing was done on a sample of PBMCs or T cells enriched from blood (not recorded which). The CDR3 nucleotides are TGCGCCAGCAGCTTAAGAGCCTCTAATGAAAAACTGTTTTTT. It encodes CASSLRASNEKLFF.